This T cell receptor (beta chain) was profiled in a study of graft-versus-host responses after intestinal transplantation. On the study more broadly: In this cohort, recipients had multivisceral, liver-intestinal, or isolated intestinal transplants. Every recipient underwent anti-thymocyte globulin induction, then tacrolimus and steroids for two to three years. Broader study findings: High graft-versus-host to host-versus-graft clonal ratios were found in allografts of patients who had graft-donor T cell macrochimerism. Recipient-marrow GvH clones were detected, some having first appeared in ileum or blood.

This table comes from immunoSEQ multiplex PCR, and its TCRdb copy is limited to in-frame clones, with some not included. This sample has about 120,000 clones, with about 95% found just once. Turning to this clone: The antigen is unknown.

Sample: unstimulated CD8+ T cells sorted from spleen or lymph node cells, taken before intestinal transplant. This sequence was found in a human donor who received an intestinal transplant.

DNA for the CDR3: TGCGCCAGCAGCCAAGGTGGATCCGCACTTAATAGCAATCAGCCCCAGCATTTT. This translates into CASSQGGSALNSNQPQHF. V usage is TRBV4-1 and J usage is TRBJ1-5; D is ambiguous. Trimming took 1 base from V and 0 from J, leaving 16 bases between them. CDR1 and CDR2 (germline): MGHRA, YSYEKL. CDR3 length: 18 residues.